The 17 T cell receptor beta chains listed next were all sequenced from one sample in a study of OX40 agonist ivuxolimab in advanced cancers. Clones were sequenced by immunoSEQ multiplex PCR, and TCRdb holds only the in-frame ones, with some missing. The sample shows roughly 80,000 clones, over 75% of them seen only once. Sequenced here: CD4+ or CD8+ T cells sorted from blood, sampled in a trial of the OX40 agonist ivuxolimab. The receptors come from an adult with an advanced solid tumor such as melanoma, head and neck, liver or kidney cancer.

V gene TRBV10-3 combines with J gene TRBJ1-5; 10 positions agree with TRBD1. CDR1 is ENHRY, CDR2 SYGVKD, per germline. The CDR3 length is 15 residues. The ends lost 4 bases at V and 2 bases at J; junction bases unmatched: 2. The CDR3, as DNA: TGTGCCATCAGTGCGGGACAGGGGCGCAATCAGCCCCAGCATTTT. Translating it yields CAISAGQGRNQPQHF.

Only one count was recorded for this clone. The rearrangement uses TRBV7-9 and TRBJ1-1; D not resolved. This CDR3 contains 14 residues. From germline, CDR1 is SEHNR and CDR2 FQNEAQ (reference sequence). V gave up 3 bases and J gave up 1 base, with 9 bases separating them. The CDR3 region is CASSFRASNTEAFF. DNA of the CDR3: TGTGCCAGCAGCTTTAGGGCGTCGAACACTGAAGCTTTCTTT.

The CDR3 spells CASSPKGEGSIRQFF. DNA for the CDR3: TGTGCCAGCTCACCCAAGGGAGAAGGGTCCATTAGGCAGTTCTTC. The chain is built from TRBV18 and TRBJ2-1; tentative D call: TRBD2 (5 bases). The germline gives CDR1 KGHSH, CDR2 LQKENI. The V gene lost 3 bases and the J gene lost 12 bases, with 21 bases spanning the gap. The CDR3 runs to 15 residues.

V usage is TRBV19 and J usage is TRBJ2-1, with D perhaps being TRBD1 or TRBD2 (5 bases each). The ends were cut back, 0 bases at V and 9 bases at J, with 15 bases in the middle. CDR3 size: 15 residues. The germline CDR1 and CDR2 sequences are LNHDA and SQIVND (reference sequence). The CDR3 reads CASSIDLGLRGEQFF. DNA of the CDR3: TGTGCCAGTAGTATAGATCTAGGACTGAGGGGTGAGCAGTTCTTC. Variable domain in full (rest from reference TRBV19 and TRBJ2-1): DGGITQSPKYLFRKEGQNVTLSCEQNLNHDAMYWYRQDPGQGLRLIYYSQIVNDFQKGDIAEGYSVSREKKESFPLTVTSAQKNPTAFYLCASSIDLGLRGEQFFGPGTRLTVL.

This rearrangement joins TRBV4-1 to TRBJ2-1; D unresolved. Germline CDR1 and CDR2: MGHRA and YSYEKL. V dropped 0 bases and J dropped 0 bases, with 6 bases sitting between them. The CDR3 sequence is 15 residues long. The CDR3 loop is CASSQEYGSYNEQFF. Here the CDR3 DNA reads TGCGCCAGCAGCCAAGAATACGGCTCCTACAATGAGCAGTTCTTC.

V usage is TRBV5-1 and J usage is TRBJ1-4; 7 bases fit TRBD1. The CDR3 extends over 16 amino acids. V was pared by 4 bases and J by 5 bases, with 11 bases of the junction left unmatched. Per germline, CDR1 SGHRS and CDR2 YFSETQ. The CDR3 nucleotides read TGCGCCAGCAGCGTCAACTCCGGGACAGTAAATGAAAAACTGTTTTTT. This codes for CASSVNSGTVNEKLFF. The full variable domain, with the rest looked up from reference TRBV5-1 and TRBJ1-4, is KAGVTQTPRYLIKTRGQQVTLSCSPISGHRSVSWYQQTPGQGLQFLFEYFSETQRNKGNFPGRFSGRQFSNSRSEMNVSTLELGDSALYLCASSVNSGTVNEKLFFGSGTQLSVL.

The J gene is TRBJ2-7, the V gene TRBV9, with 9 bases lining up with TRBD1. This CDR3 region has 16 residues. V lost 3 bases, J lost 6 bases, and 13 bases stayed unmatched. Germline V gives CDR1 SGDLS, CDR2 YYNGEE. For the CDR3, the DNA is TGTGCCAGCAGCGCAACAGGGGGCGAGGGAGTCGGCGAGCAGTACTTC. This encodes CASSATGGEGVGEQYF.

V and J are TRBV4-1 and TRBJ2-6; D assignment may be TRBD1 or TRBD2 (5 bases each). With 4 bases removed from V and 1 base from J, the gap between germline ends came to 11 bases. This CDR3 comprises 16 residues. Germline loops: CDR1 MGHRA, CDR2 YSYEKL. The CDR3 loop is CASSLGTGSGANVLTF. The CDR3 region has the DNA TGCGCCAGCAGCCTCGGGACGGGATCTGGGGCCAACGTCCTGACTTTC.

This clone was recorded a few times. The CDR3 protein is CASSQEKGQDEKLFF. As DNA, the CDR3 is TGCGCCAGCAGCCAAGAAAAGGGACAGGATGAAAAACTGTTTTTT. The chain links TRBV4-1 to TRBJ1-4, with 8 nucleotides matching TRBD1. Trimming took 0 bases from V and 6 from J; bases not matched to a gene: 3. The CDR3 length is 15 residues. Germline V gene lookup returns CDR1 MGHRA and CDR2 YSYEKL.

The gene calls are TRBV30 and TRBJ1-1; 7 bases map to TRBD1. Germline CDR1 and CDR2: GTSNPN and SVGIG (reference sequence). V was pared by 4 bases and J by 1 base, with 12 bases of the junction left unmatched. CDR3 length: 16 amino acids. The CDR3 loop reads CAWNKGKTGTNTEAFF. CDR3 bases: TGTGCCTGGAACAAGGGCAAGACAGGGACGAACACTGAAGCTTTCTTT.

This chain connects TRBV2 to TRBJ2-3; possibly TRBD2 for D (5 bases). CDR1 SNHLY and CDR2 FYNNEI come from the germline V gene. There are 12 residues in the CDR3. The V end lost 7 bases, the J end lost 5 bases, and 10 bases lay between the germline ends. CDR3 protein: CASKQAGDTQYF. CDR3 bases: TGTGCCAGCAAGCAGGCGGGAGATACGCAGTATTTT.

This clone appeared a single time. V and J are TRBV5-1 and TRBJ1-1; D perhaps matches TRBD1 (6 bases). Germline CDR1 reads SGHRS; CDR2 reads YFSETQ. The CDR3 is 14 amino acids. V dropped 0 bases and J dropped 5 bases, with 11 bases sitting between them. The CDR3 DNA reads TGCGCCAGCAGCTTGGGTTCAGGGGAGACTGAAGCTTTCTTT. This encodes CASSLGSGETEAFF.

The gene calls are TRBV19 and TRBJ2-2; 8 positions agree with TRBD2. V shed 6 bases and J 5 bases; nucleotides not matched to a gene: 5. Germline CDR1 is LNHDA and CDR2 is SQIVND (reference sequence). The CDR3 runs 14 residues. The CDR3 sequence is CASRGTRRTGELFF. In nucleotides, the CDR3 is TGTGCCAGTAGGGGGACTAGGAGGACCGGGGAGCTGTTTTTT. The full variable domain, its missing parts supplied by reference TRBV19 and TRBJ2-2, is DGGITQSPKYLFRKEGQNVTLSCEQNLNHDAMYWYRQDPGQGLRLIYYSQIVNDFQKGDIAEGYSVSREKKESFPLTVTSAQKNPTAFYLCASRGTRRTGELFFGEGSRLTVL.

The chain employs TRBV30 and TRBJ1-2, with TRBD1 matching over 9 bases. This CDR3 is 13 amino acids long. The ends lost 5 bases at V and 8 bases at J; junction bases unmatched: 9. Germline CDR1 is GTSNPN and CDR2 is SVGIG (reference sequence). CDR3 bases: TGTGCCTGGGTTACAGGGGGCGCGCGGGGCTACACCTTC. Protein: CAWVTGGARGYTF.

This chain links TRBV11-2 with TRBJ2-7; either TRBD1 or TRBD2 may fit D (6 bases each). The CDR3 is 15 amino acids. With 8 bases removed from V and 2 bases from J, the gap between germline ends came to 19 bases. The germline V gene has CDR1 SGHAT and CDR2 FQNNGV. This chain's CDR3 is CASGVSGGLTYEQYF. The CDR3 DNA is TGTGCCAGCGGAGTTTCCGGGGGCCTTACCTACGAGCAGTACTTC.

The chain carries TRBV28 and TRBJ2-7; D possibly corresponds to TRBD2 (5 bases). V was clipped by 2 bases and J by 6 bases, with 14 bases between them. CDR1 and CDR2 (germline): MDHEN, SYDVKM. The CDR3 loop spans 14 amino acids. The CDR3 bases are TGTGCCAGCAGTTTAGAGAGGGCGGTCCGCGAGCAGTACTTC. Protein: CASSLERAVREQYF. Full variable domain (rest looked up from reference TRBV28 and TRBJ2-7): DVKVTQSSRYLVKRTGEKVFLECVQDMDHENMFWYRQDPGLGLRLIYFSYDVKMKEKGDIPEGYSVSREKKERFSLILESASTNQTSMYLCASSLERAVREQYFGPGTRLTVT.

CDR3 in DNA: TGTGCCAGCAGCTTTGACAGGGGAGAGACCCAGTACTTC. Translated, it gives CASSFDRGETQYF. The chain carries TRBV5-4 and TRBJ2-5; 8 bases line up with TRBD1. Germline CDR1 is SGHNT and CDR2 is YYREEE (reference sequence). The junction had 1 base not matched to a gene; V was cut back by 2 bases and J by 4 bases. The CDR3 has 13 residues.